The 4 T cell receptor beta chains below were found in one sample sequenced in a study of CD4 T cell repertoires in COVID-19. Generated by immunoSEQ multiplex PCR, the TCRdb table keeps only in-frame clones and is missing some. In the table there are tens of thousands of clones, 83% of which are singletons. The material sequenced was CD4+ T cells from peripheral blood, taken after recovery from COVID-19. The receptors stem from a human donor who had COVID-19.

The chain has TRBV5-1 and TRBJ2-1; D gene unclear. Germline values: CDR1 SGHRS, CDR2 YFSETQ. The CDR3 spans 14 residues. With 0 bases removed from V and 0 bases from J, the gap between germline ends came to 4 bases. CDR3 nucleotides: TGCGCCAGCAGCTTGGACGTCTCCTACAATGAGCAGTTCTTC. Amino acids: CASSLDVSYNEQFF.

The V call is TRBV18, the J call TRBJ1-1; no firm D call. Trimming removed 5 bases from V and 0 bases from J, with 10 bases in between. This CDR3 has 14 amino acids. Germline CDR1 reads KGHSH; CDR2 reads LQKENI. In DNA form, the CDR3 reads TGTGCCAGCTCATTTGGGCTTTTGAACACTGAAGCTTTCTTT. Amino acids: CASSFGLLNTEAFF.

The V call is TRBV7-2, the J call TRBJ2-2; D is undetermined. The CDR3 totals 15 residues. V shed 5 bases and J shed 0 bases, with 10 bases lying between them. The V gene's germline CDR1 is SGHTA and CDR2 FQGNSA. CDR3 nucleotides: TGTGCCAGCAGCCCGAATGGGCCGAACACCGGGGAGCTGTTTTTT. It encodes CASSPNGPNTGELFF.

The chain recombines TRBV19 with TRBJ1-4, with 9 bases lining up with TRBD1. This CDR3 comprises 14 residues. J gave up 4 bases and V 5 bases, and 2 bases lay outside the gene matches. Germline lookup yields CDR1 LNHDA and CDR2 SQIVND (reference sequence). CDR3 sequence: CASSRDRDNEKLFF. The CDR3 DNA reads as TGTGCCAGTAGTCGGGACAGGGATAATGAAAAACTGTTTTTT.